This T cell receptor (beta chain) is from a study of T cells after posttransplantation cyclophosphamide. Methotrexate plus calcineurin inhibitor accompanied controls' myeloablative marrow transplants; sampling was 1 year later. A remark on this clone: The antigen remains unidentified.

This CDR3 spans 14 amino acids. In germline, CDR1 is MNHEY, CDR2 SVGAGI. V was pared by 6 bases and J by 1 base, with 2 bases of the junction left unmatched. The study, taken as a whole, reports: Donor-recipient repertoire similarity was low at 1-2 months, rising over year one. TRB clonality was highly associated with recipient CMV seropositivity and reactivation.

The assay was immunoSEQ multiplex PCR, and TCRdb's table has in-frame clones only and misses some. The sample includes about 22,000 clones, 80% to 90% of them seen just once. The receptor was isolated from a female patient in her 50s who received an allogeneic stem cell transplant from an unrelated donor, was CMV-positive, and had chronic GVHD only. Some T cells may arise from the graft donor. J is TRBJ2-2 and V is TRBV6-5; TRBD2 aligns across 7 bases. The sequencing used PBMCs, collected after an allogeneic stem cell transplant with a calcineurin inhibitor and methotrexate. CDR3 amino acids: CASRAGLNTGELFF. The CDR3 DNA is TGTGCCAGCAGAGCGGGGTTGAACACCGGGGAGCTGTTTTTT.